Listed below are T cell receptor beta chains from one sample, sequenced in a study of control samples from healthy donors and cancer patients. Sequencing was performed with immunoSEQ multiplex PCR; in TCRdb, only in-frame clones are kept and a portion is missing. Of 150,000 to 200,000 clones in the sample, 88% were seen once. The sample comprised blood. These receptors were collected from a man aged 18-30 years in good health. Each CDR3 is given with its conserved first and last residue. D genes are given only for firm matches. Clone size is stated in some rows and not others, as once, few, many or a class when expanded.

J gene: TRBJ1-5
clone size: -
V gene: TRBV7-3
D gene: TRBD1
CDR3 protein: CASSLTGQRDQPQHF
CDR3 DNA: TGTGCCAGCAGCTTAACGGGACAGAGGGATCAGCCCCAGCATTTT

J gene: TRBJ2-7
clone size: -
V gene: TRBV7-5
D gene: -
CDR3 protein: CVRSLLVSEDRARYEQYF
CDR3 DNA: TGTGTCAGAAGCTTATTGGTATCAGAGGACAGGGCCAGGTACGAGCAGTACTTC

J gene: TRBJ2-7
clone size: -
V gene: TRBV4-2
D gene: -
CDR3 protein: CASSQGGLTYEQYF
CDR3 DNA: TGTGCCAGCAGCCAAGGGGGCCTGACCTACGAGCAGTACTTC

J gene: TRBJ2-7
clone size: -
V gene: TRBV9
D gene: TRBD2
CDR3 protein: CASSVSEYSGGIYEQYF
CDR3 DNA: TGTGCCAGCAGCGTTTCTGAGTATAGCGGGGGGATCTACGAGCAGTACTTC

J gene: TRBJ1-1
clone size: -
V gene: TRBV6-1
D gene: -
CDR3 protein: CASSETLQGRTEAFF
CDR3 DNA: TGTGCCAGCAGTGAGACTTTACAGGGTAGGACTGAAGCTTTCTTT

J gene: TRBJ2-7
clone size: -
V gene: TRBV7-9
D gene: TRBD2
CDR3 protein: CASSPDYAGGFEQYF
CDR3 DNA: TGTGCCAGCAGCCCGGACTACGCGGGGGGATTCGAGCAGTACTTC

J gene: TRBJ2-1
clone size: -
V gene: TRBV11-2
D gene: -
CDR3 protein: CASSLVWNNEQFF
CDR3 DNA: TGTGCCAGCAGCTTAGTCTGGAACAATGAGCAGTTCTTC

J gene: TRBJ2-3
clone size: -
V gene: TRBV7-9
D gene: -
CDR3 protein: CASSFYKGTDTQYF
CDR3 DNA: TGTGCCAGCAGCTTTTATAAGGGCACAGATACGCAGTATTTT

J gene: TRBJ1-4
clone size: -
V gene: TRBV5-6
D gene: -
CDR3 protein: CASSLGTATNEKLFF
CDR3 DNA: TGTGCCAGCAGCTTGGGGACGGCAACTAATGAAAAACTGTTTTTT

J gene: TRBJ2-5
clone size: -
V gene: TRBV3-1/TRBV3-2
D gene: -
CDR3 protein: CASSQPDRIQETQYF
CDR3 DNA: TGTGCCAGCAGCCAACCTGACAGGATCCAAGAGACCCAGTACTTC

J gene: TRBJ1-1
clone size: once
V gene: TRBV2
D gene: -
CDR3 protein: CASSLNPRNTEAFF
CDR3 DNA: TGTGCCAGCAGCCTTAACCCCAGGAACACTGAAGCTTTCTTT

J gene: TRBJ1-2
clone size: once
V gene: TRBV27
D gene: TRBD1
CDR3 protein: CASKQGQGGGYTF
CDR3 DNA: TGTGCCAGCAAACAAGGACAGGGAGGAGGCTACACCTTC

J gene: TRBJ2-1
clone size: -
V gene: TRBV19
D gene: -
CDR3 protein: CASSRRGGDSEQFF
CDR3 DNA: TGTGCCAGTAGTCGGCGGGGTGGGGACAGTGAGCAGTTCTTC

J gene: TRBJ1-2
clone size: -
V gene: TRBV28
D gene: TRBD1
CDR3 protein: CASSIGGANYGYTF
CDR3 DNA: TGTGCCAGCAGTATAGGGGGCGCGAACTATGGCTACACCTTC

J gene: TRBJ1-6
clone size: -
V gene: TRBV7-8
D gene: -
CDR3 protein: CASSLVGQIDSPLHF
CDR3 DNA: TGTGCCAGCAGCTTAGTTGGACAGATCGATTCACCCCTCCACTTT

J gene: TRBJ2-3
clone size: -
V gene: TRBV28
D gene: -
CDR3 protein: CASRSQWGGGTDTQYF
CDR3 DNA: TGTGCCAGCAGATCCCAGTGGGGGGGCGGCACAGATACGCAGTATTTT

J gene: TRBJ2-1
clone size: -
V gene: TRBV30
D gene: -
CDR3 protein: CAWSVPLAFSYNEQFF
CDR3 DNA: TGTGCCTGGAGTGTACCCCTAGCCTTCTCCTACAATGAGCAGTTCTTC

J gene: TRBJ2-3
clone size: -
V gene: TRBV18
D gene: -
CDR3 protein: CASSQRQVTTDTQYF
CDR3 DNA: TGTGCCAGCTCACAGAGACAGGTTACCACAGATACGCAGTATTTT

J gene: TRBJ2-7
clone size: -
V gene: TRBV7-6
D gene: -
CDR3 protein: CASSLVLGSWYEQYF
CDR3 DNA: TGTGCCAGCAGCTTAGTGTTGGGGTCCTGGTACGAGCAGTACTTC